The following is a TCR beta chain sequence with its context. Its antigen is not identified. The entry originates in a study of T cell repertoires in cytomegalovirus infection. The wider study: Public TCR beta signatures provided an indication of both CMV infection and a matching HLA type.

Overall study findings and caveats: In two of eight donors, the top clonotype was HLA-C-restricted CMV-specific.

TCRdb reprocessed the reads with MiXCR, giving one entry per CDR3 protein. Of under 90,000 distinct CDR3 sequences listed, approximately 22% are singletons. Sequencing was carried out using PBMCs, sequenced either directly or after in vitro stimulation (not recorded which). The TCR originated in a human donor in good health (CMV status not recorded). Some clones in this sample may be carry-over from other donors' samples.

The CDR3 DNA is TGCAGCGTTGTAGGAGGGGTTACAGATACGCAGTATTTT. Translation: CSVVGGVTDTQYF. J is TRBJ2-3 and V is TRBV29-1, with TRBD2 as a possible D gene (6 bases). This CDR3 has 13 residues. CDR1 and CDR2 (germline): SQVTM, ANQGSEA. V dropped 4 bases and J dropped 3 bases, with 11 bases sitting between them.